This T cell receptor (beta chain) originates from a study of shared clonotypes between healthy human individuals. General observations from the study: Clonotypes shared by all four sorted-subset donors had higher generation probabilities than non-shared clonotypes.

As concerns this clone: Antigen: not known.

V lost 5 bases to trimming and J lost 2 bases; unmatched junction nucleotides: 5. Germline V gives CDR1 SGHAT, CDR2 FQNNGV. The CDR3 has 15 amino acids. TCRdb's copy holds only in-frame clones and misses some; the assay was immunoSEQ multiplex PCR. The sample yields hundreds of thousands of clones, around 74% seen once. Sequenced input: memory CD4+ T cells sorted from blood. Subset noted: CD45RA-negative fraction. The chain employs TRBV11-2 and TRBJ2-2; 7 bases match TRBD2. This receptor was taken from a woman in her thirties in good health. The CDR3 coding sequence is TGTGCCAGCAGCAGCCCAGCGGGAAACACCGGGGAGCTGTTTTTT. This encodes CASSSPAGNTGELFF.